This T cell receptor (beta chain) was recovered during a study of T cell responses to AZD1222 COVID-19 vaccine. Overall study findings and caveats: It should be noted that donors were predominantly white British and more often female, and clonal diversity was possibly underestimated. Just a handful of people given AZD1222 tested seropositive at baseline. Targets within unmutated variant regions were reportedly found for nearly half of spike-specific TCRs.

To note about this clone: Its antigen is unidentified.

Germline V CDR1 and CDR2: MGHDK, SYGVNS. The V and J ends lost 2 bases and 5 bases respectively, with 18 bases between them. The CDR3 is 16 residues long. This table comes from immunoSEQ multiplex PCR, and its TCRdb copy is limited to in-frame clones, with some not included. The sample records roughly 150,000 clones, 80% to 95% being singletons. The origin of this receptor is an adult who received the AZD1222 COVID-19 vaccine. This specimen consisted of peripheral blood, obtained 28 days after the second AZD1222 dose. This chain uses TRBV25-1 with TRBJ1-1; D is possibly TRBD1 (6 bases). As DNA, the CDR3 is TGTGCCAGCAGTGAACTGGGAACAGGGCCGAGTACTGAAGCTTTCTTT. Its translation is CASSELGTGPSTEAFF.